A single sample gave rise to the 27 T cell receptor beta chains below, sequenced in a study of cytomegalovirus exposure and HLA in healthy donors (dated by TCRdb to about 2017). Library preparation used the immunoSEQ multiplex PCR assay. For the multiplex PCR, a mixture combining 60 forward primers for TCR Vbeta segments and 13 reverse primers for TCR Jbeta segments was used. The table was pulled from immuneACCESS by TCRdb, which kept in-frame rearrangements only. Such tables lose some clones; where checked, under half of the loss comes from unresolved V genes, and the rest has no known cause. This sample gives roughly 180,000 clones in total; 80% of them show up just once. The ten largest clonotypes hold around 7% of the sample. Sample: PBMCs. Receptors originate from a man aged 25 to 40 in good health and CMV-seropositive.

The chain links TRBV19 to TRBJ1-5; D gene unclear. The CDR3 spans 13 residues. From germline, CDR1 is LNHDA and CDR2 SQIVND (reference sequence). V lost 5 bases to trimming and J lost 7 bases, with 12 bases between them. CDR3 loop: CASSLLEQQPQHF. Here the CDR3 DNA reads TGTGCCAGTAGTTTATTAGAGCAACAGCCCCAGCATTTT. Together with reference TRBV19 and TRBJ1-5, the CDR3 gives the full variable domain: DGGITQSPKYLFRKEGQNVTLSCEQNLNHDAMYWYRQDPGQGLRLIYYSQIVNDFQKGDIAEGYSVSREKKESFPLTVTSAQKNPTAFYLCASSLLEQQPQHFGDGTRLSIL.

The CDR3 is CASSQEEGRTEAFF. In nucleotides, the CDR3 is TGCGCCAGCAGCCAAGAGGAGGGTCGCACTGAAGCTTTCTTT. The rearrangement uses TRBV4-3 and TRBJ1-1; D ambiguous. The CDR3 totals 14 residues. Germline V CDR1 and CDR2: LGHNA, YSLEER. V lost 0 bases and J lost 4, with 9 bases in between.

As concerns this clone: This CDR3 is missing its conserved last phenylalanine or tryptophan, likely due to a read error. The chain is built from TRBV4-2 and TRBJ2-3; tentatively, D is TRBD2 (6 bases). Trimming removed 0 bases from V and 7 bases from J, with 14 bases in between. The CDR3 runs to 15 residues. The germline V gene encodes CDR1 LGHNA and CDR2 YNFKEQ. CDR3 bases: TGTGCCAGCAGCCAAGATTACCGGGACTCCAATACGCAGTATCTT. It yields the protein CASSQDYRDSNTQYL.

The chain recombines TRBV18 with TRBJ2-5; D is uncertain. The tail of the sequence fits TRBJ2-7 better, so the J call may be wrong. The CDR3 loop spans 13 amino acids. The V gene's germline CDR1 is KGHSH and CDR2 LQKENI. The CDR3 sequence is CASSPRSDYEQYF. The CDR3 DNA sequence: TGTGCCAGCTCACCGCGGTCAGACTACGAGCAGTACTTC.

This clone came up once. This rearrangement joins TRBV28 to TRBJ2-5, with 10 bases aligning to TRBD2. CDR1 is MDHEN, CDR2 SYDVKM, per germline. The CDR3 spans 13 residues. J lost 5 bases, V lost 4 bases, and 1 base had no gene match. The CDR3, as DNA: TGTGCCAGCAGTTATAGCGGGAGGGAGACCCAGTACTTC. This translates into CASSYSGRETQYF.

The V and J genes are TRBV4-3 and TRBJ2-6; weak D call: TRBD2 (6 bases). Trimming removed 2 bases from V and 2 bases from J, with 10 bases in between. CDR3 length equals 16 residues. Germline CDR1 is LGHNA and CDR2 is YSLEER. CDR3 bases: TGCGCCAGCAGCCAAAGTTGGGGGGCTGGGGCCAACGTCCTGACTTTC. This codes for CASSQSWGAGANVLTF.

The V gene is TRBV5-4, the J gene TRBJ1-1; D remains ambiguous. There are 12 residues in the CDR3. Trimming removed 4 bases at V and 1 base at J, with 5 bases between. Germline V gene data show CDR1 as SGHNT and CDR2 as YYREEE (reference sequence). CDR3 sequence (DNA): TGTGCCAGCAGCACCGGGAACACTGAAGCTTTCTTT. Protein sequence: CASSTGNTEAFF.

The chain recombines TRBV28 with TRBJ2-7; D might be TRBD1 (5 bases). Between the trimmed V and J ends, which lost 6 bases and 1 base, there was a span of 10 bases. Germline V gene lookup returns CDR1 MDHEN and CDR2 SYDVKM. The CDR3 totals 13 residues. The CDR3 region has the DNA TGTGCCAGCAGACCTGACAGTTCCTACGAGCAGTACTTC. Its protein product is CASRPDSSYEQYF.

A few counts support this clone. The chain uses TRBV29-1 and TRBJ2-3, with 7 bases aligning to TRBD1. Trimming removed 7 bases from V and 0 bases from J; junction bases left unmatched: 13. Germline CDR1 SQVTM, CDR2 ANQGSEA. The CDR3 sequence is 16 residues long. The CDR3 DNA follows: TGCAGCGAGCTACGTCGGGACAGTACTAGCACAGATACGCAGTATTTT. This gives the protein CSELRRDSTSTDTQYF.

The CDR3 DNA reads as TGCGCCAGCAGCCGGTTTGACCTAGGCTACGAGCAGTACTTC. This codes for CASSRFDLGYEQYF. J is TRBJ2-7 and V is TRBV5-1, with D hard to call. Deletions cut 4 bases from V and 3 bases from J, with 14 bases between. Per the germline V gene, CDR1 is SGHRS and CDR2 is YFSETQ. The CDR3 totals 14 residues. Together with reference TRBV5-1 and TRBJ2-7, the CDR3 gives the full variable domain: KAGVTQTPRYLIKTRGQQVTLSCSPISGHRSVSWYQQTPGQGLQFLFEYFSETQRNKGNFPGRFSGRQFSNSRSEMNVSTLELGDSALYLCASSRFDLGYEQYFGPGTRLTVT.

The rearrangement links TRBV30 to TRBJ1-5; 8 bases line up with TRBD1. This CDR3 comprises 16 residues. Germline V lookup: CDR1 GTSNPN, CDR2 SVGIG (reference sequence). With V trimmed by 4 bases and J by 7 bases, 15 bases remained unmatched. In DNA form, the CDR3 reads TGTGCCTGGACCCTAAGGGGCAGGGGGCGAGGGCAGCCCCAGCATTTT. Translation gives CAWTLRGRGRGQPQHF.

CDR3 region: CASSPRTSGRSTGELFF. The DNA for the CDR3 is TGTGCCAGCAGCCCTCGGACTAGCGGGAGAAGTACCGGGGAGCTGTTTTTT. The V gene is TRBV9, the J gene TRBJ2-2; 13 bases align to TRBD2. Losses at the gene ends were 4 bases for V and 5 bases for J; bases not matched to a gene: 8. Per germline, CDR1 SGDLS and CDR2 YYNGEE. The CDR3 length is 17 residues.

This chain joins TRBV18 and TRBJ1-2; a possible D gene is TRBD1 (6 bases). CDR3 length: 14 amino acids. Germline loops: CDR1 KGHSH, CDR2 LQKENI. V was shortened by 4 bases and J by 2 bases, with 11 bases between the two germline ends. The CDR3 loop is CASSLNRENYGYTF. The CDR3 nucleotides read TGTGCCAGCTCACTGAACAGGGAAAACTATGGCTACACCTTC. The variable domain in full, completed from reference TRBV18 and TRBJ1-2, reads NAGVMQNPRHLVRRRGQEARLRCSPMKGHSHVYWYRQLPEEGLKFMVYLQKENIIDESGMPKERFSAEFPKEGPSILRIQQVVRGDSAAYFCASSLNRENYGYTFGSGTRLTVV.

V and J are TRBV7-3 and TRBJ2-1; TRBD2 matches at 8 bases. Germline V gene sequence: CDR1 SGHTA, CDR2 FQGTGA. This CDR3 comprises 14 residues. The trim removed 5 bases at V and 8 bases at J, leaving 8 bases unmatched. The CDR3 DNA sequence: TGTGCCAGCAGCGCCGGGAGGGTGGGGGATGAGCAGTTCTTC. Amino acids: CASSAGRVGDEQFF.

V usage is TRBV11-2 and J usage is TRBJ2-3; TRBD1 might be the D (7 bases). The CDR3 sequence is 13 residues long. CDR1 SGHAT and CDR2 FQNNGV come from the germline V gene. V lost 1 base and J lost 6, with 8 bases in between. The CDR3 DNA reads TGTGCCAGCAGCTTAGCAGGGGGGGATACGCAGTATTTT. Translating it yields CASSLAGGDTQYF.

The V call is TRBV19, the J call TRBJ1-6, with D uncertain. The CDR3 contains 13 residues. V was trimmed by 10 bases and J by 7 bases, leaving 14 bases between them. Germline V lookup: CDR1 LNHDA, CDR2 SQIVND (reference sequence). CDR3 DNA sequence: TGTGCCACCGCCCAGACGAGGAATTCACCCCTCCACTTT. Protein sequence: CATAQTRNSPLHF.

About this clone: The same CDR3 is also encoded by other DNA sequences in this sample. J is TRBJ1-1 and V is TRBV19; possible D gene TRBD1, 6 bases. V lost 3 bases and J 4 bases, leaving 15 bases between the germline ends. The CDR3 has 15 amino acids. The germline V gene encodes CDR1 LNHDA and CDR2 SQIVND (reference sequence). The CDR3 DNA reads as TGTGCCAGTAGTATCCCACAGGGAGGGGGCACTGAAGCTTTCTTT. It translates to CASSIPQGGGTEAFF.

V is TRBV27 and J is TRBJ2-3; 10 nucleotides line up with TRBD2. CDR3 size: 14 residues. Trimming cost V 7 bases and J 8 bases; bases outside gene matches: 9. The V gene's germline CDR1 is MNHEY and CDR2 SMNVEV (reference sequence). The CDR3 DNA sequence: TGTGCCAGCACCGGGACTAGCGCTTCGGGTACGCAGTATTTT. It specifies CASTGTSASGTQYF.

The J gene is TRBJ2-1, the V gene TRBV7-3; 10 nucleotides match TRBD1. The CDR3 spans 16 residues. Unmatched junction bases numbered 9, after V lost 1 base and J lost 9 bases. Looked up from germline, CDR1 is SGHTA and CDR2 is FQGTGA. CDR3 in amino acids: CASSLIGTGESGEQFF. The CDR3 DNA is TGTGCCAGCAGCTTAATAGGGACAGGGGAATCTGGTGAGCAGTTCTTC.

The rearrangement joins TRBV5-1 to TRBJ1-2; 11 bases match TRBD1. Trimming removed 2 bases from V and 8 bases from J; junction bases left unmatched: 5. The germline V gene has CDR1 SGHRS and CDR2 YFSETQ. The CDR3 length is 14 residues. The CDR3 reads CASSFMDRGRGYTF. CDR3 coding DNA: TGCGCCAGCAGCTTCATGGACAGGGGGCGAGGCTACACCTTC.

CDR3 DNA sequence: TGTGCCAGCAGCGGCCTGGGACAGGGGGACACTGAAGCTTTCTTT. Its protein is CASSGLGQGDTEAFF. The V gene is TRBV7-9, the J gene TRBJ1-1, with 11 bases lining up with TRBD1. Germline CDR1 SEHNR, CDR2 FQNEAQ (reference sequence). V trimming: 5 bases; J trimming: 3 bases; junction bases outside the gene matches: 5. The CDR3 has 15 residues.

The chain recombines TRBV9 with TRBJ1-2; 7 nucleotides match TRBD1. The CDR3 length is 16 residues. V lost 0 bases, J lost 2 bases, and 7 bases stayed unmatched. Germline V gives CDR1 SGDLS, CDR2 YYNGEE. The CDR3 DNA sequence: TGTGCCAGCAGCGTAGGAGCGACAGGGCGGAACTATGGCTACACCTTC. This sequence encodes CASSVGATGRNYGYTF. Based on the CDR3 plus reference TRBV9 and TRBJ1-2, the full variable domain is DSGVTQTPKHLITATGQRVTLRCSPRSGDLSVYWYQQSLDQGLQFLIQYYNGEERAKGNILERFSAQQFPDLHSELNLSSLELGDSALYFCASSVGATGRNYGYTFGSGTRLTVV.

This clone was recorded once. The DNA for the CDR3 is TGTGCCAGAAGCATGGAACGGGGTTTCGGGGGAGAGACCCAGTACTTC. Its protein product is CARSMERGFGGETQYF. The chain links TRBV5-3 to TRBJ2-5, with D possibly TRBD2 on 6 matching bases. TRBV5-3 is sorted into the ORF group, with uncertain function. The CDR3 contains 16 residues. Trimming pared 4 bases from V and 4 bases from J, leaving 20 bases between.

CDR3 nucleotide sequence: TGCGCCAGCAGCCTTACAGGGGGGATGGAAAAACTGTTTTTT. As protein: CASSLTGGMEKLFF. This chain joins TRBV5-1 and TRBJ1-4, with TRBD1 matching 8 bases. CDR3 length: 14 residues. Germline V gene sequence: CDR1 SGHRS, CDR2 YFSETQ. Trimming took 4 bases from V and 8 from J; bases not matched to a gene: 7. Full variable domain (outside the CDR3, taken from reference TRBV5-1 and TRBJ1-4): KAGVTQTPRYLIKTRGQQVTLSCSPISGHRSVSWYQQTPGQGLQFLFEYFSETQRNKGNFPGRFSGRQFSNSRSEMNVSTLELGDSALYLCASSLTGGMEKLFFGSGTQLSVL.

The chain employs TRBV13 and TRBJ2-1; 9 bases are a match to TRBD1. Germline CDR1 is PRHDT and CDR2 is FYEKMQ (reference sequence). The CDR3 is 15 amino acids. The ends lost 5 bases at V and 2 bases at J; junction bases unmatched: 4. CDR3 region: CASSGGDRAYNEQFF. CDR3 in DNA: TGTGCCAGCAGCGGAGGGGACAGGGCCTACAATGAGCAGTTCTTC. Complete variable domain (other parts from reference TRBV13 and TRBJ2-1): AAGVIQSPRHLIKEKRETATLKCYPIPRHDTVYWYQQGPGQDPQFLISFYEKMQSDKGSIPDRFSAQQFSDYHSELNMSSLELGDSALYFCASSGGDRAYNEQFFGPGTRLTVL.

This rearrangement joins TRBV19 to TRBJ2-1, with 8 positions matching TRBD2. J was trimmed by 10 bases and V by 4 bases; bases with no gene match: 12. The CDR3 contains 15 residues. Germline V gives CDR1 LNHDA, CDR2 SQIVND (reference sequence). The CDR3 is CASSKASGRVVEQFF. CDR3 DNA sequence: TGTGCCAGTAGTAAGGCTAGCGGGCGGGTTGTAGAGCAGTTCTTC.

The CDR3 region is CASSSNGGRGDEQFF. The CDR3 DNA sequence: TGTGCCAGCAGCTCGAACGGCGGGAGGGGCGATGAGCAGTTCTTC. This sequence joins TRBV7-9 and TRBJ2-1; 9 positions match TRBD2. The CDR3 runs 15 residues. CDR1 and CDR2 from the germline V gene are SEHNR and FQNEAQ (reference sequence). The V segment lost 4 bases and the J segment 8 bases; nucleotides outside the gene matches: 9.